This is a list of T cell receptor beta chains from one sample in a study of T cell responses to AZD1222 COVID-19 vaccine. The repertoire was sequenced with immunoSEQ multiplex PCR; TCRdb's copy has only in-frame clones and lacks some. Of 110,000 to 150,000 clones detected, approximately 86% appear once; the ten largest clones hold nearly 3.5%. The source material was peripheral blood, sampled on day 0 of AZD1222 vaccination. These TCRs come from an adult in good health. Each CDR3 is given with its conserved first and last residue. D genes are given only for firm matches. The size entry is marked missing in some rows and otherwise reads once, few, many or a size class.

j_gene,abundance,d_gene,v_gene,CDR3nt,CDR3aa
TRBJ1-2,NA,NA,TRBV6-5,TGTGCCAGCACCATCAGGTTGGCCTACACCTTC,CASTIRLAYTF
TRBJ2-3,NA,TRBD2,TRBV6-5,TGTGCCAGCAGCAGCGCGGGAGGCACAGATACGCAGTATTTT,CASSSAGGTDTQYF
TRBJ1-5,NA,NA,TRBV7-2,TGTGCCAGCACCGTATTTAGCAATCAGCCCCAGCATTTT,CASTVFSNQPQHF
TRBJ1-6,NA,NA,TRBV9,TGTGCCAGCAGCGTAGGCGGCGGGTATTCACCCCTCCACTTT,CASSVGGGYSPLHF
TRBJ1-1,NA,NA,TRBV18,TGTGCCAGCTCACGACAGGATGGGGAAGCTTTCTTT,CASSRQDGEAFF
TRBJ2-5,NA,NA,TRBV6-1,TGTGCCAGCAGTGAAAGGGTAGAGACCCAGTACTTC,CASSERVETQYF
TRBJ1-2,few,TRBD1,TRBV4-3,TGCGCCAGCAGCCAAAGTCCGGGACAGGGGGCGTATGGCTACACCTTC,CASSQSPGQGAYGYTF
TRBJ1-5,NA,NA,TRBV28,TGTGCCAGCACCACACCAAATCAGCCCCAGCATTTT,CASTTPNQPQHF
TRBJ2-7,NA,NA,TRBV5-1,TGCGCCAGCAGTAAGGACGCCTACGAGCAGTACTTC,CASSKDAYEQYF
TRBJ2-5,NA,TRBD2,TRBV25-1,TGTGCCAGCAGGGGAGGGGCCCAAGAGACCCAGTACTTC,CASRGGAQETQYF
TRBJ1-2,NA,NA,TRBV5-4,TGTGCCAGCAGCCCAAGAGGAGGGATAGGAGGCTACACCTTC,CASSPRGGIGGYTF
TRBJ2-1,NA,NA,TRBV6-5,TGTGCCAGCAGTAGTGATAGCTCCTACAATGAGCAGTTCTTC,CASSSDSSYNEQFF
TRBJ2-2,NA,NA,TRBV6-2/TRBV6-3,TGTGCCAGCAGTAGGACCCCATGGGGGCGTCTGGACACCGGGGAGCTGTTTTTT,CASSRTPWGRLDTGELFF
TRBJ2-4,NA,NA,TRBV14,TGTGCCAGCAGCCGCCAGCTTCAAAACATTCAGTACTTC,CASSRQLQNIQYF
TRBJ2-7,NA,NA,TRBV19,TGTGCCAGTAGTACGACAGCTTACTACGAGCAGTACTTC,CASSTTAYYEQYF
TRBJ1-1,NA,TRBD1,TRBV28,TGTGCCAGCAGTTCGACAGGGAACCTTAACACTGAAGCTTTCTTT,CASSSTGNLNTEAFF
TRBJ1-2,once,NA,TRBV5-1,TGCGCCAGCAGCTTAACGATGACAATTGGGGGTGGCTATGGCTACACCTTC,CASSLTMTIGGGYGYTF
TRBJ2-2,NA,TRBD2,TRBV7-9,TGTGCCAGCAGCCCGCTAGCGGGAGATGGTACCGGGGAGCTGTTTTTT,CASSPLAGDGTGELFF
TRBJ1-4,once,NA,TRBV5-1,TGCGCCAGCAGCTTGGACAGGCCGGCAACTAATGAAAAACTGTTTTTT,CASSLDRPATNEKLFF
TRBJ1-2,NA,NA,TRBV7-8,TGTGCCAGCAGCTCTGGGACTTATAACTATGGCTACACCTTC,CASSSGTYNYGYTF
TRBJ2-7,NA,NA,TRBV5-4,TGTGCCAGCAGCTTAACGACAGGCTCCTACGAGCAGTACTTC,CASSLTTGSYEQYF
TRBJ1-6,NA,NA,TRBV27,TGTGCCAGCAGTCACCTCAGCTCCTATAATTCACCCCTCCACTTT,CASSHLSSYNSPLHF
TRBJ2-3,NA,NA,TRBV9,TGTGCCAGCAGCGTAGAGGGGACCGAAACGCAGTATTTT,CASSVEGTETQYF
TRBJ2-7,NA,TRBD2,TRBV25-1,TGTGCCAGCAGTGCTCCGGGACTAGGCTACGAGCAGTACTTC,CASSAPGLGYEQYF
TRBJ1-2,NA,NA,TRBV6-5,TGTGCCAGCAGTTACGGAGTAAATGGCTACACCTTC,CASSYGVNGYTF
TRBJ1-2,few,TRBD1,TRBV19,TGTGCCAGTAGCCCAGGGGGCACGGGGTACACCTTC,CASSPGGTGYTF
TRBJ2-7,NA,NA,TRBV2,TGTGCCACCACCGCGGGACTGGCCCCAACGGAGCAGTACTTC,CATTAGLAPTEQYF
TRBJ2-2,once,NA,TRBV28,TGTGCCAGCAGTTTAACCGGGCCCGGGGAGCTGTTTTTT,CASSLTGPGELFF
TRBJ1-2,NA,NA,TRBV10-3,TGTGCCATCAACAAACCGGGGGGCGATGGCTACACCTTC,CAINKPGGDGYTF
TRBJ2-7,NA,NA,TRBV6-5,TGTGCCAGCAGGCCCCCAGCGAATTCCTACGAGCAGTACTTC,CASRPPANSYEQYF
TRBJ2-7,few,NA,TRBV7-2,TGTGCCAGCAGCTTAGGTCCGGGAGACGAGCAGTACTTC,CASSLGPGDEQYF
TRBJ1-1,NA,NA,TRBV4-3,TGCGCCAGCAGCCAAGTTTTTGGGGGGGACACTGAAGCTTTCTTT,CASSQVFGGDTEAFF
TRBJ2-7,NA,NA,TRBV2,TGTGCCAGCACTCCCAGCTCCTACGAGCAGTACTTC,CASTPSSYEQYF
TRBJ1-2,NA,NA,TRBV7-8,TGTGCCAGCAGCTTAGGCAGGCGTAACTATGGCTACACCTTC,CASSLGRRNYGYTF
TRBJ1-2,NA,NA,TRBV12-3/TRBV12-4,TGTGCCAGCCAAAGGGGCGTCAACTATGGCTACACCTTC,CASQRGVNYGYTF
TRBJ2-7,NA,NA,TRBV11-2,TGTGCCAGCAGCTTAGCAGGGTCTGGTCTACACGAGCAGTACTTC,CASSLAGSGLHEQYF
TRBJ1-4,NA,NA,TRBV27,TGTGCCAGCAGTCCTTACGGGACTTCCCCAACTAATGAAAAACTGTTTTTT,CASSPYGTSPTNEKLFF
TRBJ1-2,NA,TRBD1,TRBV6-6,TGTGCCAGCACTAGGATCCTGGACAGGGGATATGGCTACACCTTC,CASTRILDRGYGYTF
TRBJ1-1,NA,NA,TRBV19,TGTGCCAGTAGTGAAAGGGCTGCTGAAGCTTTCTTT,CASSERAAEAFF
TRBJ2-1,NA,NA,TRBV27,TGTGCCAGCAGTTTAAGTAGGAACTCCTACAATGAGCAGTTCTTC,CASSLSRNSYNEQFF
TRBJ2-6,NA,TRBD2,TRBV11-2,TGTGCCAGCAGCTTAGAGGCGGGAGGTGGGGCCAACGTCCTGACTTTC,CASSLEAGGGANVLTF
TRBJ1-2,NA,NA,TRBV25-1,TGTGCCAGCAGTGTGGGACATGGCTACACCTTC,CASSVGHGYTF